The 5 T cell receptor beta chains in this list originate from one sample, sequenced in a study of vaccination effects on CD4 cells after COVID-19. The antigens for these receptors are not known. TCRdb keeps only in-frame clones here, not all; method: immunoSEQ multiplex PCR. The sample lists around 44,000 clones, over 65% occurring once. CD4+ T cell isolation took place after approximately ten days of culture. PCR confirmed that the person was infected with SARS-CoV-2 between March and December 2020. BNT162b2 vaccine or mRNA-1273 vaccine was given to participants in two doses. Sample: CD4+ T cells from PBMCs cultured without peptide, taken after COVID-19 vaccination. The receptors come from a human donor who had a prior SARS-CoV-2 infection.

V is TRBV5-1 and J is TRBJ1-2; D remains unclear. Germline loops: CDR1 SGHRS, CDR2 YFSETQ. Trimming took 4 bases from V and 4 from J, leaving 17 bases between them. This CDR3 is built from 15 residues. The DNA for the CDR3 is TGCGCCAGCAGCCCCGACCTGGGCTTTGGCTATGGCTACACCTTC. It is translated as CASSPDLGFGYGYTF.

This sequence joins TRBV20-1 and TRBJ1-1; unclear D gene. Germline V gives CDR1 DFQATT, CDR2 SNEGSKA (reference sequence). V was clipped by 3 bases and J by 4 bases, with 9 bases between them. The CDR3 length is 12 residues. The CDR3 DNA reads TGCAGTGCTAGTGCCCGGGGCACTGAAGCTTTCTTT. Protein: CSASARGTEAFF.

The gene calls are TRBV7-2 and TRBJ2-5; 9 bases align to TRBD2. Germline V gene lookup returns CDR1 SGHTA and CDR2 FQGNSA. Trimming at V came to 6 bases and at J to 5 bases, leaving 13 bases not matched to a gene. The CDR3 runs to 16 residues. The DNA of the CDR3 is TGTGCCAGCAGACCAAATAAAGCGGGAGGCCGTGAGACCCAGTACTTC. It is translated as CASRPNKAGGRETQYF.

The genes are TRBV29-1 and TRBJ2-3; D may be TRBD2 (7 bases). This CDR3 region has 15 residues. In germline, CDR1 is SQVTM, CDR2 ANQGSEA. The V and J ends lost 1 base and 5 bases respectively, with 16 bases between them. CDR3 amino acids: CSVEGGGASGDTQYF. The CDR3 bases are TGCAGCGTTGAAGGAGGGGGGGCCAGTGGAGATACGCAGTATTTT.

This sequence joins TRBV6-2 or TRBV6-3 and TRBJ1-5; TRBD1 agrees at 8 bases. The CDR3 runs to 17 residues. V lost 3 bases to trimming and J lost 6 bases; unmatched junction nucleotides: 13. The germline V gene has CDR1 MNHEY and CDR2 SVGEGT. CDR3 region: CASSYAERQGSSQPQHF. CDR3 DNA: TGTGCCAGCAGTTATGCTGAGAGACAGGGGTCCAGTCAGCCCCAGCATTTT.